This TCR beta chain originates from a study of graft-versus-host responses after intestinal transplantation. General study points: There was an association between peak levels of circulating GvH clones and early post-transplant HvG declines.

CDR1 is MNHEY, CDR2 SMNVEV, per germline (reference sequence). CDR3 size: 15 residues. Germline trimming cut 8 bases from V and 7 bases from J; bases unmatched to any gene: 9. Note on this clone: What it binds is not known.

The method was immunoSEQ multiplex PCR; TCRdb's version includes in-frame clones alone and lacks a portion of them. The data hold over 80,000 clones, with just under 95% observed a single time. The sequence was obtained from a human donor who was the organ donor for an intestinal transplant. This specimen was unstimulated CD8+ T cells sorted from spleen or lymph node cells, taken before transplant. This chain connects TRBV27 to TRBJ2-2; 11 bases agree with TRBD1. CDR3 nucleotide sequence: TGTGCCAGCCTAGGGACAGGGGGTAATGGCGGGGAGCTGTTTTTT. As protein: CASLGTGGNGGELFF.